Here is one T cell receptor beta chain with its context. Its antigen remains unknown. The record originates from a study of OX40 agonist ivuxolimab in advanced cancers. Study-wide results and caveats: On average, a greater number of expanded clones characterised CD8+ T cells relative to CD4+. It was also the case that some nonresponders had low normalized T-cell clonal expansion. What antigens the expanded peripheral T cells recognized was never established.

Germline lookup yields CDR1 SGHNT and CDR2 YENEEA. The CDR3 has 13 residues. The V end was cut by 7 bases, the J end by 13 bases, with 20 bases between. Sequencing was performed with immunoSEQ multiplex PCR; in TCRdb, only in-frame clones are kept and a portion is missing. The data show some 77,000 clones, with 65% to 85% seen just once and about 0.8% held by the top ten. Patients who had autoimmune disease history or got systemic immunosuppression were left out. The specimen comprised CD4+ or CD8+ T cells sorted from blood, sampled in a trial of the OX40 agonist ivuxolimab. V usage is TRBV11-3 and J usage is TRBJ2-1; possibly TRBD2 for D (5 bases). This receptor was obtained from an adult with an advanced solid tumor such as melanoma, head and neck, liver or kidney cancer. CDR3: CASTSSAVGSQFF. The CDR3 DNA follows: TGTGCCAGCACTTCCTCAGCGGTAGGAAGCCAGTTCTTC. Filled out from reference TRBV11-3 and TRBJ2-1, the complete variable domain reads EAGVVQSPRYKIIEKKQPVAFWCNPISGHNTLYWYLQNLGQGPELLIRYENEEAVDDSQLPKDRFSAERLKGVDSTLKIQPAELGDSAVYLCASTSSAVGSQFFGPGTRLTVL.